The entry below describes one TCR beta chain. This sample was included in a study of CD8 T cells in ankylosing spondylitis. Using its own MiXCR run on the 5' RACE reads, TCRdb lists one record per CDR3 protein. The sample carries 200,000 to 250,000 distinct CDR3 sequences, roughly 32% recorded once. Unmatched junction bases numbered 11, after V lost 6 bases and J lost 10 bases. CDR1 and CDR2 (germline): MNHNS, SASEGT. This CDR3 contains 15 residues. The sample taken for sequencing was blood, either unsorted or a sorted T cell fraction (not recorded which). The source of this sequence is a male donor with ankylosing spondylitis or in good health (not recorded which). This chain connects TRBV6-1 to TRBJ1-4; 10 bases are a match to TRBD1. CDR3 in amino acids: CASRDDRGRSGKLFF. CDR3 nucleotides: TGTGCCAGCAGGGATGACAGGGGGCGCTCTGGAAAACTGTTTTTT.